The next 8 T cell receptor beta chains were all read from a single sample in a study of blood T cell repertoires in COVID-19. Method: immunoSEQ multiplex PCR; TCRdb's copy keeps in-frame clones and lacks some. The table records approximately 170,000 clones, 65% to 80% of them present only once. The sequenced sample consisted of peripheral blood. Source of these receptors: a woman between 45 and 65 years old with acute or convalescent COVID-19.

The chain is built from TRBV28 and TRBJ2-7; D is unresolved. The V end lost 2 bases, the J end lost 2 bases, and 10 bases lay between the germline ends. CDR3 length: 14 amino acids. CDR1 and CDR2 from the germline V gene are MDHEN and SYDVKM. CDR3 sequence: CASSLNGYPYEQYF. DNA for the CDR3: TGTGCCAGCAGTTTAAACGGGTATCCCTACGAGCAGTACTTC. The variable domain in full, completed from reference TRBV28 and TRBJ2-7, reads DVKVTQSSRYLVKRTGEKVFLECVQDMDHENMFWYRQDPGLGLRLIYFSYDVKMKEKGDIPEGYSVSREKKERFSLILESASTNQTSMYLCASSLNGYPYEQYFGPGTRLTVT.

The chain combines TRBV18 with TRBJ2-1; D not certain. The V and J ends lost 0 bases and 8 bases respectively, with 14 bases between them. CDR3 length: 15 residues. Germline V gene lookup returns CDR1 KGHSH and CDR2 LQKENI. In DNA, the CDR3 is TGTGCCAGCTCACCACCGTCGAGGCGTTTAGATGAGCAGTTCTTC. Encoded protein: CASSPPSRRLDEQFF.

The V call is TRBV3-1 (or the pseudogene TRBV3-2), the J call TRBJ2-7; D not resolved. This CDR3 comprises 12 residues. The germline CDR1 and CDR2 sequences are LGHDT and YNNKEL (reference sequence). V shed 3 bases and J shed 3 bases, with 6 bases lying between them. Written as DNA, the CDR3 is TGTGCCAGCAGCCATTTCTTCTACGAGCAGTACTTC. Its translation is CASSHFFYEQYF.

The rearrangement uses TRBV25-1 and TRBJ2-3, with D possibly TRBD1 on 5 matching bases. Germline-derived CDR1 and CDR2 are MGHDK and SYGVNS. The CDR3 has 18 amino acids. V was trimmed by 3 bases and J by 7 bases, leaving 26 bases between them. CDR3 coding DNA: TGTGCCAGCAGTGAGAATCTAGGGATAGGGGTTGGGATTAATACGCAGTATTTT. It yields the protein CASSENLGIGVGINTQYF.

The chain uses TRBV6-2 or TRBV6-3 and TRBJ1-4; tentative D call: TRBD1 (6 bases). The CDR3 runs to 17 residues. V was clipped by 5 bases and J by 4 bases, with 20 bases between them. Looked up from germline, CDR1 is MNHEY and CDR2 is SVGEGT. CDR3 DNA sequence: TGTGCCAGCAGTACGGTGGGGGGGCCGCTTCTTAATGAAAAACTGTTTTTT. It yields the protein CASSTVGGPLLNEKLFF.

The V gene is TRBV6-5, the J gene TRBJ2-1, with D maybe TRBD1 (6 bases). The CDR3 covers 14 residues. Looked up from germline, CDR1 is MNHEY and CDR2 is SVGAGI. The ends were cut back, 4 bases at V and 7 bases at J, with 14 bases in the middle. CDR3 amino acids: CASSLNRAGNEQFF. DNA for the CDR3: TGTGCCAGCAGTTTGAACAGGGCAGGGAATGAGCAGTTCTTC.

About this clone itself: Different DNA sequences within this sample yield the same CDR3. The chain recombines TRBV5-6 with TRBJ2-7, with D tentatively TRBD1 (5 bases). The CDR3 extends over 13 amino acids. V was clipped by 1 base and J by 2 bases, with 7 bases between them. Germline CDR1 and CDR2: SGHDT and YYEEEE. CDR3 protein: CASSLTGPYEQYF. In DNA form, the CDR3 reads TGTGCCAGCAGCTTGACAGGCCCCTACGAGCAGTACTTC.

The chain combines TRBV28 with TRBJ2-7; 11 bases map to TRBD2. V lost 7 bases, J lost 3 bases, and 5 bases stayed unmatched. Germline V gene sequence: CDR1 MDHEN, CDR2 SYDVKM. CDR3 length: 14 amino acids. The CDR3: CASIGTSGNYEQYF. The CDR3 bases are TGTGCCAGCATCGGGACTAGCGGAAACTACGAGCAGTACTTC.